Given below is one T cell receptor beta chain in context. J was trimmed by 4 bases and V by 6 bases; bases with no gene match: 9. Germline CDR1 MNHEY, CDR2 SMNVEV (reference sequence). This CDR3 region has 15 residues. In the source study's methods: How many nucleated cells were present was estimated from reference gene primer amplification. The assay was immunoSEQ multiplex PCR, and TCRdb's table has in-frame clones only and misses some. The DNA gave D and trimming, while V, J and clone size come from that table. The sample consists of 200,000 to 250,000 clones, approximately 85% of them appearing once. The entry originates in a study of blood T cell repertoires in COVID-19. Overall study context: Spain, Italy and the United States supplied samples that represented acute and convalescent COVID-19. Nucleic acid was either cDNA or gDNA, and it came from T cells, B-cell-depleted T cells, or PBMCs.

This sequence joins TRBV27 and TRBJ2-3; TRBD2 agrees at 8 bases. This TCR derives from a man between 40 and 49 years old with acute or convalescent COVID-19. The material sequenced was peripheral blood. The CDR3 DNA follows: TGTGCCAGCAGACAACTAGCGGAAGGGGCAGATACGCAGTATTTT. This gives the protein CASRQLAEGADTQYF.